One sample yielded the 30 T cell receptor beta chains listed below, sequenced in a study of T cell clonotyping in hematopoietic cell transplantation. The protocol was immunoSEQ multiplex PCR, while the TCRdb copy is restricted to in-frame clones and leaves out a portion. The table includes roughly 38,000 clones, about 90% detected once. The sample taken for sequencing was peripheral blood mononuclear cells. These TCRs come from a woman aged 40 to 49 in good health. Some clones in this sample may be carry-over from other donors' samples.

The chain joins TRBV7-2 to TRBJ2-3; D uncertain. The CDR3 has 13 residues. The V and J ends lost 0 bases and 5 bases respectively, with 6 bases between them. Per germline, CDR1 SGHTA and CDR2 FQGNSA. CDR3 sequence (DNA): TGTGCCAGCAGCTTAGCGAGGAGAGATACGCAGTATTTT. This sequence encodes CASSLARRDTQYF.

The V and J genes are TRBV29-1 and TRBJ2-3; TRBD2 is a possible D gene (6 bases). The germline V gene has CDR1 SQVTM and CDR2 ANQGSEA. The CDR3 has 15 amino acids. Trimming removed 8 bases at V and 4 bases at J, with 22 bases between. CDR3 nucleotide sequence: TGCAGCTCGAAAGGAGGGAGAGGAGGGCCAGATACGCAGTATTTT. Translating gives CSSKGGRGGPDTQYF.

The J gene is TRBJ2-7, the V gene TRBV5-1, with 9 bases aligning to TRBD1. V was pared by 4 bases and J by 5 bases, with 7 bases of the junction left unmatched. Germline V lookup: CDR1 SGHRS, CDR2 YFSETQ. The CDR3 length is 14 residues. The CDR3 reads CASSRGQGPNEQYF. The CDR3 bases are TGCGCCAGCAGCCGCGGACAGGGGCCCAACGAGCAGTACTTC.

The chain joins TRBV28 to TRBJ2-3; 9 nucleotides match TRBD2. Germline V gene data show CDR1 as MDHEN and CDR2 as SYDVKM. The V gene end was trimmed by 1 base and the J gene end by 1 base; junction bases not matched to a gene: 6. This CDR3 comprises 17 residues. The CDR3 DNA reads as TGTGCCAGCAGTTTATACGGGGCTAGCGGGGGCACAGATACGCAGTATTTT. Amino acid sequence: CASSLYGASGGTDTQYF.

The chain recombines TRBV19 with TRBJ1-2, with a tentative D call TRBD1 (5 bases). V lost 3 bases to trimming and J lost 6 bases, with 26 bases between them. The CDR3 is made up of 18 amino acids. CDR1 LNHDA and CDR2 SQIVND come from the germline V gene (reference sequence). The CDR3 spells CASSIRQPALRSTHGYTF. Written as DNA, the CDR3 is TGTGCCAGTAGTATTCGACAGCCGGCCCTTCGAAGTACGCATGGCTACACCTTC.

This chain connects TRBV5-4 to TRBJ2-7; D possibly corresponds to TRBD1 (5 bases). Germline V gene data show CDR1 as SGHNT and CDR2 as YYREEE (reference sequence). The CDR3 contains 14 residues. The V end was cut by 0 bases, the J end by 5 bases, with 12 bases between. CDR3 sequence (DNA): TGTGCCAGCAGCTTGGTGCAGGGCAACAACGAGCAGTACTTC. Protein: CASSLVQGNNEQYF.

The chain has TRBV19 and TRBJ2-1, with D unclear. Trimming pared 0 bases from V and 7 bases from J, leaving 10 bases between. The germline V gene encodes CDR1 LNHDA and CDR2 SQIVND (reference sequence). This CDR3 has 14 amino acids. In nucleotides, the CDR3 is TGTGCCAGTAGTATAGATGTAGAGAGAAATGAGCAGTTCTTC. It encodes CASSIDVERNEQFF.

The CDR3 region has the DNA TGCGCCAGCCACCTCCTAGCGCCGAAAAACATTCAGTACTTC. It codes for CASHLLAPKNIQYF. V gene TRBV5-1 combines with J gene TRBJ2-4; weak D call: TRBD2 (6 bases). Trimming cost V 7 bases and J 4 bases, with 15 bases left between them. Per the germline V gene, CDR1 is SGHRS and CDR2 is YFSETQ. The CDR3 spans 14 residues.

The chain is built from TRBV2 and TRBJ2-7; TRBD2 matches 7 bases. Germline V gives CDR1 SNHLY, CDR2 FYNNEI. The CDR3 covers 13 residues. V lost 6 bases, J lost 3 bases, and 5 bases stayed unmatched. CDR3 residues: CASSRDYLYEQYF. In DNA form, the CDR3 reads TGTGCCAGCAGCCGGGACTACCTCTACGAGCAGTACTTC.

This rearrangement joins TRBV18 to TRBJ2-7; D is undetermined. Germline CDR1 reads KGHSH; CDR2 reads LQKENI. With 0 bases removed from V and 4 bases from J, the gap between germline ends came to 13 bases. The CDR3 has 15 residues. CDR3 coding DNA: TGTGCCAGCTCACCACCGAACGGAGACCAATACGAGCAGTACTTC. Translation gives CASSPPNGDQYEQYF.

The rearrangement links TRBV25-1 to TRBJ1-1, with 8 bases lining up with TRBD1. V dropped 6 bases and J dropped 9; count of bases not matched to a gene: 12. Germline CDR1 reads MGHDK; CDR2 reads SYGVNS. This CDR3 is built from 14 residues. In DNA, the CDR3 is TGTGCCAGCAGGACAGGGGCGGAAAAGTTACAAGCTTTCTTT. Its translation is CASRTGAEKLQAFF.

The chain links TRBV28 to TRBJ2-3; D uncertain. Looked up from germline, CDR1 is MDHEN and CDR2 is SYDVKM. This CDR3 comprises 14 residues. Trimming cost V 2 bases and J 6 bases, with 12 bases left between them. The DNA for the CDR3 is TGTGCCAGCAGTTTAGCCCAGTTTTCCGATACGCAGTATTTT. Translated: CASSLAQFSDTQYF.

V usage is TRBV4-3 and J usage is TRBJ1-1, with unresolved D. The CDR3 extends over 16 amino acids. Between the trimmed V and J ends, which lost 0 bases and 8 bases, there was a span of 19 bases. The germline V gene encodes CDR1 LGHNA and CDR2 YSLEER. DNA for the CDR3: TGCGCCAGCAGCCAAGATGTAGAGGCCCGGGATGGAGAAGCTTTCTTT. Amino acids: CASSQDVEARDGEAFF.

In its sample, this clone was seen once. The chain is built from TRBV7-2 and TRBJ1-4; perhaps TRBD1 as D (6 bases). Germline CDR1 and CDR2: SGHTA and FQGNSA. CDR3 length: 14 amino acids. With 5 bases removed from V and 7 bases from J, the gap between germline ends came to 14 bases. CDR3 region: CASSQSWGAEKLFF. In nucleotides, the CDR3 is TGTGCCAGCAGCCAGAGCTGGGGGGCTGAAAAACTGTTTTTT.

The rearrangement uses TRBV28 and TRBJ1-5; unclear D gene. There are 12 residues in the CDR3. Deletions cut 3 bases from V and 9 bases from J, with 9 bases between. In germline, CDR1 is MDHEN, CDR2 SYDVKM. The CDR3, as DNA: TGTGCCAGCAGTTTCCAGTGGGCGCCCCAGCATTTT. It yields the protein CASSFQWAPQHF.

The CDR3 region is CASSVVPPNYGYTF. CDR3 nucleotides: TGTGCCAGCAGCGTAGTCCCCCCTAACTATGGCTACACCTTC. The rearrangement joins TRBV9 to TRBJ1-2, with D unclear. CDR3 size: 14 residues. Germline CDR1 is SGDLS and CDR2 is YYNGEE. Between the trimmed V and J ends, which lost 0 bases and 0 bases, there was a span of 6 bases.

This chain uses TRBV30 with TRBJ2-3, with no clear D. This CDR3 is 13 amino acids long. Trimming shortened V by 3 bases and J by 1 base, and 8 bases separated the two germline ends. Germline CDR1 GTSNPN, CDR2 SVGIG (reference sequence). Written as DNA, the CDR3 is TGTGCCTGGAGCCTCTGGGGCACAGATACGCAGTATTTT. Amino acid sequence: CAWSLWGTDTQYF. Full variable domain (remainder filled in from reference TRBV30 and TRBJ2-3): SQTIHQWPATLVQPVGSPLSLECTVEGTSNPNLYWYRQAAGRGLQLLFYSVGIGQISSEVPQNLSASRPQDRQFILSSKKLLLSDSGFYLCAWSLWGTDTQYFGPGTRLTVL.

V usage is TRBV14 and J usage is TRBJ1-5, with D possibly being TRBD1 (6 bases). Germline CDR1 SGHDN, CDR2 FVKESK. The CDR3 extends over 13 amino acids. Between the trimmed V and J ends, which lost 4 bases and 6 bases, there was a span of 10 bases. CDR3 amino acids: CASSLTGTQPQHF. Written as DNA, the CDR3 is TGTGCCAGCAGCCTCACAGGGACTCAGCCCCAGCATTTT.

The chain recombines TRBV30 with TRBJ2-5; 9 positions agree with TRBD1. With 2 bases clipped from V and 5 bases from J, the junction kept 3 bases outside the gene matches. Per germline, CDR1 GTSNPN and CDR2 SVGIG (reference sequence). The CDR3 has 13 amino acids. CDR3 coding DNA: TGTGCCTGGAGTACGACAGGGGGGGAGACCCAGTACTTC. Its protein is CAWSTTGGETQYF.

The chain recombines TRBV4-2 with TRBJ2-7; 13 nucleotides line up with TRBD2. This CDR3 is 14 amino acids long. Germline loops: CDR1 LGHNA, CDR2 YNFKEQ. Losses at the gene ends were 3 bases for V and 6 bases for J; bases not matched to a gene: 2. The CDR3 DNA reads as TGTGCCAGCAGCCAGGGGACTAGCGGGATCGAGCAGTACTTC. Protein product: CASSQGTSGIEQYF.

The chain joins TRBV14 to TRBJ2-7, with 9 bases fitting TRBD2. Germline V gene lookup returns CDR1 SGHDN and CDR2 FVKESK. Germline trimming cut 4 bases from V and 4 bases from J; bases unmatched to any gene: 5. CDR3 length: 14 residues. CDR3 coding DNA: TGTGCCAGCAGCCTTAGCGGGAGAGGGTACGAGCAGTACTTC. Amino acid sequence: CASSLSGRGYEQYF. Combining the CDR3 with reference TRBV14 and TRBJ2-7 gives the whole variable domain EAGVTQFPSHSVIEKGQTVTLRCDPISGHDNLYWYRRVMGKEIKFLLHFVKESKQDESGMPNNRFLAERTGGTYSTLKVQPAELEDSGVYFCASSLSGRGYEQYFGPGTRLTVT.

The chain uses TRBV7-2 and TRBJ2-7; 8 positions agree with TRBD2. This CDR3 contains 12 residues. CDR1 is SGHTA and CDR2 is FQGNSA in the germline V gene. Trimming cost V 4 bases and J 4 bases; bases outside gene matches: 0. CDR3 amino acids: CASSSSGYEQYF. In DNA form, the CDR3 reads TGTGCCAGCAGCTCTAGCGGGTACGAGCAGTACTTC.

The chain combines TRBV5-1 with TRBJ1-4, with D possibly TRBD1 on 5 matching bases. This CDR3 is 16 amino acids long. The germline V gene encodes CDR1 SGHRS and CDR2 YFSETQ. V lost 0 bases and J 3 bases, leaving 12 bases between the germline ends. The CDR3 DNA reads as TGCGCCAGCAGCTTGGAAGGGGCGGGGGCTAATGAAAAACTGTTTTTT. Its protein product is CASSLEGAGANEKLFF.

The chain carries TRBV5-6 and TRBJ1-2; a weak D match, TRBD1 (5 bases). CDR1 and CDR2 (germline): SGHDT, YYEEEE. This CDR3 spans 14 amino acids. V lost 1 base to trimming and J lost 2 bases, with 9 bases between them. The CDR3 DNA follows: TGTGCCAGCAGCTTGACGGGACGAAACTATGGCTACACCTTC. The encoded protein is CASSLTGRNYGYTF.

V usage is TRBV5-1 and J usage is TRBJ1-5; D gene ambiguous. The V end lost 0 bases, the J end lost 2 bases, and 6 bases lay between the germline ends. The germline gives CDR1 SGHRS, CDR2 YFSETQ. This CDR3 has 14 amino acids. CDR3 in amino acids: CASSLGFGNQPQHF. In DNA, the CDR3 is TGCGCCAGCAGCTTGGGCTTTGGCAATCAGCCCCAGCATTTT.

This clone was seen a single time. The chain uses TRBV5-8 and TRBJ1-5; D gene unclear. The CDR3 is made up of 14 amino acids. V was pared by 2 bases and J by 4 bases, with 10 bases between. CDR1 is SGHTS, CDR2 YDEGEE, per germline. The CDR3 sequence: CASSFRQPNQPQHF. The CDR3 nucleotides are TGTGCCAGCAGCTTTCGGCAGCCTAATCAGCCCCAGCATTTT.

This chain joins TRBV7-9 and TRBJ1-2; no definite D call. The germline V gene encodes CDR1 SEHNR and CDR2 FQNEAQ (reference sequence). V gave up 2 bases and J gave up 2 bases, with 9 bases separating them. The CDR3 spans 14 residues. CDR3 sequence reads: CASSLPILNYGYTF. The CDR3 bases are TGTGCCAGCAGCTTACCGATACTCAACTATGGCTACACCTTC.

This chain uses TRBV28 with TRBJ2-7, with 8 bases fitting TRBD2. Germline trimming cut 8 bases from V and 5 bases from J; bases unmatched to any gene: 17. This CDR3 has 16 residues. The V gene's germline CDR1 is MDHEN and CDR2 SYDVKM. As DNA, the CDR3 is TGTGCCAGCCCCCCCGGGTCTGAGCGGGAGTTCGACGAGCAGTACTTC. It specifies CASPPGSEREFDEQYF.

The rearrangement joins TRBV7-2 to TRBJ1-2, with TRBD1 matching 7 bases. CDR3 length equals 13 residues. In germline, CDR1 is SGHTA, CDR2 FQGNSA. V gave up 3 bases and J gave up 7 bases; unmatched junction bases: 5. CDR3 amino acids: CASSLQGGAGYTF. For the CDR3, the DNA is TGTGCCAGCAGCTTGCAGGGGGGGGCTGGCTACACCTTC.

The chain is built from TRBV27 and TRBJ2-7, with D hard to call. Trimming pared 3 bases from V and 0 bases from J, leaving 9 bases between. The CDR3 loop spans 14 amino acids. Germline assignment: CDR1 MNHEY and CDR2 SMNVEV (reference sequence). The CDR3 sequence: CASSFDRSSYEQYF. The CDR3, as DNA: TGTGCCAGCAGTTTCGACCGGAGCTCCTACGAGCAGTACTTC.